The entry that follows covers one T cell receptor beta chain sequence. Its antigen is still unknown. Method: immunoSEQ multiplex PCR; TCRdb's copy keeps in-frame clones and lacks some. The table has 100,000 to 150,000 clones, 92% seen once. This sample was taken from a study of T cell responses to AZD1222 COVID-19 vaccine. Study observations and caveats: Reports say nearly half of spike-specific TCRs go after unmutated variant regions.

Trimming removed 4 bases from V and 5 bases from J; junction bases left unmatched: 14. The CDR3 covers 17 residues. In germline, CDR1 is LGHNT, CDR2 FRNRAP. Investigators merged groups given second doses at roughly 4 or roughly 12 weeks. V usage is TRBV12-5 and J usage is TRBJ2-5; 9 bases are a match to TRBD1. Sequencing was performed on peripheral blood, taken 28 days after the second AZD1222 dose. The TCR originated in an adult who received the AZD1222 COVID-19 vaccine. CDR3 protein: CASGSSYSGTGKETQYF. For the CDR3, the DNA is TGTGCTAGTGGTTCAAGCTATTCCGGGACAGGGAAGGAGACCCAGTACTTC. Full variable domain (missing parts from reference TRBV12-5 and TRBJ2-5): DARVTQTPRHKVTEMGQEVTMRCQPILGHNTVFWYRQTMMQGLELLAYFRNRAPLDDSGMPKDRFSAEMPDATLATLKIQPSEPRDSAVYFCASGSSYSGTGKETQYFGPGTRLLVL.